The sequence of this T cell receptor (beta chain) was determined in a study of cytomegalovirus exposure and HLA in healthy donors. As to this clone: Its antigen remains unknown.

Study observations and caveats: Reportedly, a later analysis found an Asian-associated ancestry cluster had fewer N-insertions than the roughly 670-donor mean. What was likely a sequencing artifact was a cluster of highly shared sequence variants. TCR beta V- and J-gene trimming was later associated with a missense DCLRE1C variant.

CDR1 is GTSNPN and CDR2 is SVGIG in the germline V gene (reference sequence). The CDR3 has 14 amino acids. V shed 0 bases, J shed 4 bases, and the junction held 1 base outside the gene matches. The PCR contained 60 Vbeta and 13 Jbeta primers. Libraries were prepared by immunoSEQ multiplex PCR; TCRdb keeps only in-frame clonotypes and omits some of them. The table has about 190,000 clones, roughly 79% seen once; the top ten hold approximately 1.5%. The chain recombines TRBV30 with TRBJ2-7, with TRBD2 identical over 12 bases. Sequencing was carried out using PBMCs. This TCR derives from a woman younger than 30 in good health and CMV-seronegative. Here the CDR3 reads CAWSVLAGGYEQYF. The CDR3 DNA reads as TGTGCCTGGAGTGTACTAGCGGGAGGTTACGAGCAGTACTTC.